The T cell receptor (beta chain) described here comes from a study of OX40 agonist ivuxolimab in advanced cancers. Notes on the research overall: Ivuxolimab, which targeted the costimulatory receptor OX40 (CD134), was an agonistic, fully human IgG2 monoclonal antibody. Intravenous ivuxolimab was administered to patients every 2 weeks at six dose levels: 0.01, 0.1, 0.3, 1.5, 3 and 10 mg/kg. Among the approximately 50 dose-escalation patients, around 19 had hepatocellular carcinoma, 15 or so melanoma, 9 renal cell carcinoma and 9 head and neck cancer. In the dose-escalation cohort, approximately 80% of patients were male, and the mean age was 60 years with a range of 23 to 79. Prior anti-PD-1, anti-PD-L1 or anti-CTLA-4 therapy was permitted, and about 40% of dose-escalation patients had received checkpoint inhibitors. Partial responses were achieved by three dose-escalation patients, of whom one had hepatocellular carcinoma and two had cutaneous melanoma. The point of sequencing TCRbeta in the periphery was to test whether ivuxolimab changed TCR sequence diversity and drove clonal T-cell expansion. The paper reports the monotherapy dose-escalation portion (N ≈ 52 patients) of the phase I ivuxolimab trial. Overall results and qualifications from the work: At doses of 0.1 to 3.0 mg/kg, clonal expansion of both CD4+ and CD8+ T cells in blood was seen between baseline and week 6. The antigen specificity of the peripheral T cells that underwent clonal expansion was not determined. After ivuxolimab, expanded clones were on average more numerous among CD8+ T cells than among CD4+ T cells. Low levels of normalized T-cell clonal expansion were also seen in some patients who did not respond. In the 0.1-3.0 mg/kg groups, partial responders were among the patients with the lowest normalized peripheral clonal expansion, particularly in CD8+ T cells.

As regards this clone: This receptor's antigen is unknown. No much larger clonotype is one base removed from it; base qualities were not supplied.

For sequencing of the TCRbeta CDR3 region, genomic DNA was extracted from the sorted cells. TCRbeta CDR3 regions were sequenced using the immunoSEQ Assay. This is the immuneACCESS table as TCRdb keeps it, with only in-frame sequences that have V and J called. A part of the clones is gone; compared with another copy, unresolved V genes explain less than half, and the rest is unexplained. The sample data list 80,000 to 100,000 clones, and around 86% of these were observed just once. The biggest ten clones account for about 0.3% of the sample. The trial excluded patients who had a history of autoimmune disease or were on systemic immunosuppression. Peripheral blood for TCR sequencing was collected from all dose cohorts at baseline, on cycle 4 day 1, and on cycle 7 day 1. The samples were taken from a phase I, first-in-human, multicenter, open-label dose-escalation trial of ivuxolimab. Adults with locally advanced or metastatic head and neck squamous cell, hepatocellular, melanoma or renal cell carcinoma were enrolled in the trial. Before TCR sequencing, CD4+ T cells and CD8+ T cells from peripheral blood were sorted into separate populations.

V loses 2 bases at its end and J loses 0 bases; junction bases beyond the gene matches: 11. The germline V gene provides CDR1 SGHDN and CDR2 FVKESK. The CDR3 measures 18 amino acids from cysteine to phenylalanine. The DNA shown is the 54-base CDR3, in frame from base 1. This sequence originates from an adult with an advanced solid tumor such as melanoma, head and neck, liver or kidney cancer. The specimen was CD4+ or CD8+ T cells sorted from blood, collected in a trial of the OX40 agonist ivuxolimab. The rearrangement combines TRBV14 with TRBJ1-2, with TRBD1 matching 8 junction bases. The CDR3 region has the sequence CASSQSRTGRKSNYGYTF. In nucleotide form, the sequence is TGTGCCAGCAGCCAATCTAGGACAGGGAGGAAATCTAACTATGGCTACACCTTC. Joined to the reference TRBV14 and TRBJ1-2 proteins, this CDR3 gives the full variable domain: EAGVTQFPSHSVIEKGQTVTLRCDPISGHDNLYWYRRVMGKEIKFLLHFVKESKQDESGMPNNRFLAERTGGTYSTLKVQPAELEDSGVYFCASSQSRTGRKSNYGYTFGSGTRLTVV.